A single T cell receptor beta chain is shown here with its context. Its antigen is unidentified. The data were obtained in a study of blood T cells in healthy people across ages. Study-wide results and caveats: Because donor CMV status was unknown, expanded clonotype changes were possibly confounded.

A second PCR, run for about 7 to 12 cycles, used a sample-barcoded 5' primer plus a J-beta primer mix. Using its own MiXCR run on the 5' RACE reads, TCRdb lists one record per CDR3 protein. The sample has fewer than 900,000 distinct CDR3 sequences, about 42% seen once. Investigators took 9.5 to 10 milliliters of peripheral blood from every donor. Extractions gave at least 6 micrograms of total RNA per sample. Unmatched junction bases numbered 4, after V lost 5 bases and J lost 0 bases. CDR3 length: 15 amino acids. Per the germline V gene, CDR1 is SGHTA and CDR2 is FQGNSA. This TCR came from a woman aged 55-70 years in good health. V gene TRBV7-2 combines with J gene TRBJ1-5, with 7 bases aligning to TRBD1. Sequenced sample: blood. CDR3 sequence: CASSPGTVSNQPQHF. In DNA, the CDR3 is TGTGCCAGCAGCCCCGGGACAGTTAGCAATCAGCCCCAGCATTTT.